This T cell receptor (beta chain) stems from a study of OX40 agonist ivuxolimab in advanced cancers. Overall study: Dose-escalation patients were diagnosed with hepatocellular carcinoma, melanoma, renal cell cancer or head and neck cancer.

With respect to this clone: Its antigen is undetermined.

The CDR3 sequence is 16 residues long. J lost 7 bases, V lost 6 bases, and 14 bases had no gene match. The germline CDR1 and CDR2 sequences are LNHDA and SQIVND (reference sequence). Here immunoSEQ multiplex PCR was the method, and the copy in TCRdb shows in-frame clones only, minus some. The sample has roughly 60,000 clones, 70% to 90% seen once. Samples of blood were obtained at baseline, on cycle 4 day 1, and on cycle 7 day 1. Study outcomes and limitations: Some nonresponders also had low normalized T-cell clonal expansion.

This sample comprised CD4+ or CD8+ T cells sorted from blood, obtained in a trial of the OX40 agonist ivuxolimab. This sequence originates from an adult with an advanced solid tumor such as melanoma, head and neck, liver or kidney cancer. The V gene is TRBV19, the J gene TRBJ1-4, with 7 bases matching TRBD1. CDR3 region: CASRGGDSLGSEKLFF. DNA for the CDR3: TGTGCCAGTAGGGGGGGGGACAGCCTTGGCAGTGAAAAACTGTTTTTT.